The sequence of this TCR beta chain was determined in a study of neurological immune-mediated disorders. The study, taken as a whole, reports: The study found no CDR3 amino acid sequences shared by expanded clones across subjects, suggesting private repertoires in all groups.

Unsorted libraries used 2 million PBMCs kept at -80 degrees C. Trimming cost V 0 bases and J 4 bases, with 16 bases left between them. Germline CDR1 and CDR2: SGDLS and YYNGEE. The CDR3 runs 17 residues. cDNA synthesis was performed by 5'RACE with 10-nucleotide random UMIs. MiXCR, run by TCRdb on the 5' RACE reads, gives a single entry per CDR3 protein. The profile shows more than 70,000 distinct CDR3 sequences, 10% of them singletons. This clonotype was observed at least ten times. The antigen remains unidentified. Source material: PBMCs. The chain couples TRBV9 to TRBJ2-2; D could derive from TRBD1 or TRBD2 (5 bases each). The clonotype originates from a man between 35 and 55 years old in good health. CDR3 sequence: CASSVAEVAGSTGELFF. The CDR3 DNA reads TGTGCCAGCAGCGTAGCTGAGGTAGCAGGGAGCACCGGGGAGCTGTTTTTT.